This is a list of T cell receptor beta chains from one sample in a study of cytomegalovirus exposure and HLA in healthy donors. TCRdb's table, derived via immunoSEQ multiplex PCR, lists solely in-frame clones and lacks some. The sample includes 150,000 to 200,000 clones, over 75% of them seen just once. Material for sequencing was PBMCs. Every receptor here comes from a woman in her late teens or twenties in good health and CMV-seronegative. The CDR3 runs from the conserved cysteine through the conserved F or W. Fields, in order: V gene, D gene, J gene, clone size, CDR3 protein, CDR3 DNA. The D gene is left open where the match is weak. Rows may omit the clone size; those that give it use once, few, many or a size class.

V gene: TRBV10-3; D gene: TRBD1; J gene: TRBJ2-7; clone size: -; CDR3 protein: CAISEPGQGIYEQYF; CDR3 DNA: TGTGCCATCAGTGAGCCTGGACAGGGAATCTACGAGCAGTACTTC
V gene: TRBV5-1; D gene: -; J gene: TRBJ2-3; clone size: -; CDR3 protein: CASRFVAGSTDTQYF; CDR3 DNA: TGCGCCAGCAGGTTCGTTGCAGGGAGCACAGATACGCAGTATTTT
V gene: TRBV18; D gene: -; J gene: TRBJ2-2; clone size: -; CDR3 protein: CASSRSLGAGELFF; CDR3 DNA: TGTGCCAGCTCACGGAGTTTGGGAGCCGGGGAGCTGTTTTTT
V gene: TRBV28; D gene: -; J gene: TRBJ2-5; clone size: -; CDR3 protein: CASSPLVDQETQYF; CDR3 DNA: TGTGCCAGCAGTCCGTTGGTAGACCAAGAGACCCAGTACTTC
V gene: TRBV25-1; D gene: -; J gene: TRBJ1-2; clone size: -; CDR3 protein: CASSVTGGGGYGYTF; CDR3 DNA: TGTGCCAGCAGTGTAACTGGGGGCGGTGGCTATGGCTACACCTTC
V gene: TRBV18; D gene: -; J gene: TRBJ2-7; clone size: once; CDR3 protein: CASSPTTSYEQYF; CDR3 DNA: TGTGCCAGCTCACCAACTACCTCCTACGAGCAGTACTTC
V gene: TRBV28; D gene: -; J gene: TRBJ1-1; clone size: many; CDR3 protein: CASSLGRMNTEAFF; CDR3 DNA: TGTGCCAGCAGTTTAGGCAGGATGAACACTGAAGCTTTCTTT
V gene: TRBV6-4; D gene: TRBD1; J gene: TRBJ1-2; clone size: -; CDR3 protein: CASSPQGFNYGYTF; CDR3 DNA: TGTGCCAGCAGCCCACAGGGGTTTAACTATGGCTACACCTTC
V gene: TRBV7-6; D gene: TRBD1; J gene: TRBJ2-7; clone size: few; CDR3 protein: CASSLHSGTGGIEQYF; CDR3 DNA: TGTGCCAGCAGCTTACACTCCGGGACAGGGGGTATCGAGCAGTACTTC
V gene: TRBV5-6; D gene: -; J gene: TRBJ2-7; clone size: -; CDR3 protein: CASSLGIGRGALGYEQYF; CDR3 DNA: TGTGCCAGCAGCTTGGGGATAGGCAGGGGAGCTCTAGGCTACGAGCAGTACTTC
V gene: TRBV28; D gene: -; J gene: TRBJ1-5; clone size: once; CDR3 protein: CASSSPGNQPQHF; CDR3 DNA: TGTGCCAGCAGTTCGCCAGGCAATCAGCCCCAGCATTTT
V gene: TRBV5-1; D gene: TRBD2; J gene: TRBJ2-1; clone size: -; CDR3 protein: CASRTTSGGAGEQFF; CDR3 DNA: TGCGCCAGCAGGACGACTAGCGGGGGGGCCGGTGAGCAGTTCTTC
V gene: TRBV28; D gene: TRBD1; J gene: TRBJ2-3; clone size: -; CDR3 protein: CASRRQGSSSTDTQYF; CDR3 DNA: TGTGCCAGCAGGAGACAGGGATCTTCTAGCACAGATACGCAGTATTTT
V gene: TRBV25-1; D gene: -; J gene: TRBJ2-3; clone size: few; CDR3 protein: CASSGGGAGTDTQYF; CDR3 DNA: TGTGCCAGCAGTGGGGGCGGGGCAGGCACAGATACGCAGTATTTT
V gene: TRBV6-1; D gene: TRBD1; J gene: TRBJ2-7; clone size: -; CDR3 protein: CASKGLGTANYEQYF; CDR3 DNA: TGTGCCAGCAAGGGCCTGGGGACAGCTAACTACGAGCAGTACTTC
V gene: TRBV5-1; D gene: -; J gene: TRBJ2-1; clone size: -; CDR3 protein: CASSPGDSRGNNEQFF; CDR3 DNA: TGCGCCAGCAGCCCTGGGGACTCCCGGGGAAACAATGAGCAGTTCTTC
V gene: TRBV13; D gene: TRBD1; J gene: TRBJ1-4; clone size: -; CDR3 protein: CASSFRTGGLEKLFF; CDR3 DNA: TGTGCCAGCAGCTTTAGGACAGGGGGCTTAGAGAAACTGTTTTTT
V gene: TRBV5-8; D gene: TRBD1; J gene: TRBJ1-1; clone size: -; CDR3 protein: CASSRPPGQGSLGAFF; CDR3 DNA: TGTGCCAGCAGCCGACCCCCGGGACAGGGGTCCTTGGGAGCTTTCTTT
V gene: TRBV5-4; D gene: -; J gene: TRBJ1-6; clone size: -; CDR3 protein: CASSIQGIGNSPLHF; CDR3 DNA: TGTGCCAGCAGCATTCAGGGAATTGGGAATTCACCCCTCCACTTT
V gene: TRBV2; D gene: TRBD1; J gene: TRBJ1-2; clone size: -; CDR3 protein: CASSAGQGSYYGYTF; CDR3 DNA: TGTGCCAGCAGTGCCGGACAGGGGTCTTACTATGGCTACACCTTC
V gene: TRBV2; D gene: -; J gene: TRBJ2-7; clone size: -; CDR3 protein: CASSEAVYEQYF; CDR3 DNA: TGTGCCAGCAGTGAAGCCGTCTACGAGCAGTACTTC
V gene: TRBV4-2; D gene: TRBD2; J gene: TRBJ2-4; clone size: -; CDR3 protein: CASSQDLAGGLGIQYF; CDR3 DNA: TGTGCCAGCAGCCAAGATCTAGCGGGGGGGCTAGGCATTCAGTACTTC
V gene: TRBV19; D gene: TRBD2; J gene: TRBJ2-7; clone size: -; CDR3 protein: CASSDSTSGRLYEQYF; CDR3 DNA: TGTGCCAGTAGCGACTCGACTAGCGGGAGGCTATACGAGCAGTACTTC
V gene: TRBV7-9; D gene: TRBD1; J gene: TRBJ1-4; clone size: -; CDR3 protein: CASSLARDRTEKLFF; CDR3 DNA: TGTGCCAGCAGCTTAGCGCGGGACAGGACAGAAAAACTGTTTTTT
V gene: TRBV25-1; D gene: TRBD1; J gene: TRBJ1-4; clone size: -; CDR3 protein: CASSKEGASNEKLFF; CDR3 DNA: TGTGCCAGCAGCAAAGAGGGGGCGTCTAATGAAAAACTGTTTTTT
V gene: TRBV7-8; D gene: TRBD1; J gene: TRBJ2-2; clone size: -; CDR3 protein: CASSGRDRGTGELFF; CDR3 DNA: TGTGCCAGCAGCGGCCGGGACAGGGGCACCGGGGAGCTGTTTTTT
V gene: TRBV28; D gene: TRBD1; J gene: TRBJ2-7; clone size: -; CDR3 protein: CATIRDRASYEQYF; CDR3 DNA: TGTGCCACCATCCGGGACAGGGCCTCCTACGAGCAGTACTTC
V gene: TRBV6-1; D gene: TRBD1; J gene: TRBJ2-5; clone size: -; CDR3 protein: CASSSGQGETQYF; CDR3 DNA: TGTGCCAGCAGTTCCGGACAGGGGGAGACCCAGTACTTC
V gene: TRBV5-1; D gene: -; J gene: TRBJ2-6; clone size: -; CDR3 protein: CASSLQGAGANVLTF; CDR3 DNA: TGCGCCAGCAGCTTACAGGGTGCTGGGGCCAACGTCCTGACTTTC
V gene: TRBV6-4; D gene: -; J gene: TRBJ1-4; clone size: -; CDR3 protein: CASSDSNPGEKLFF; CDR3 DNA: TGTGCCAGCAGTGACTCCAACCCAGGGGAAAAACTGTTTTTT
V gene: TRBV27; D gene: -; J gene: TRBJ1-3; clone size: -; CDR3 protein: CASSFGPREAGNTIYF; CDR3 DNA: TGTGCCAGCAGTTTTGGTCCCAGGGAAGCAGGAAACACCATATATTTT
V gene: TRBV20-1; D gene: -; J gene: TRBJ2-1; clone size: -; CDR3 protein: CSARTSPFF; CDR3 DNA: TGCAGTGCTAGAACTAGCCCTTTCTTC
V gene: TRBV5-6; D gene: TRBD2; J gene: TRBJ2-2; clone size: -; CDR3 protein: CASRGTSTGELFF; CDR3 DNA: TGTGCCAGCCGCGGGACTAGTACCGGGGAGCTGTTTTTT
V gene: TRBV7-8; D gene: -; J gene: TRBJ2-7; clone size: -; CDR3 protein: CASSGEVDYEQYF; CDR3 DNA: TGTGCCAGCAGCGGTGAAGTAGACTACGAGCAGTACTTC
V gene: TRBV5-6; D gene: -; J gene: TRBJ2-1; clone size: -; CDR3 protein: CASSLTREQFF; CDR3 DNA: TGTGCCAGCAGCTTGACGCGTGAGCAGTTCTTC
V gene: TRBV2; D gene: TRBD1; J gene: TRBJ1-4; clone size: few; CDR3 protein: CASSRQGGNEKLFF; CDR3 DNA: TGTGCCAGCAGTCGACAGGGTGGCAATGAAAAACTGTTTTTT
V gene: TRBV6-5; D gene: -; J gene: TRBJ2-7; clone size: -; CDR3 protein: CASSREQGSYEQYF; CDR3 DNA: TGTGCCAGCAGTCGGGAACAGGGCTCCTACGAGCAGTACTTC
V gene: TRBV6-6; D gene: -; J gene: TRBJ2-2; clone size: -; CDR3 protein: CASSLAVGELFF; CDR3 DNA: TGTGCCAGCAGTTTAGCCGTTGGGGAGCTGTTTTTT
V gene: TRBV7-9; D gene: -; J gene: TRBJ2-2; clone size: -; CDR3 protein: CASSFLLSEGANGELFF; CDR3 DNA: TGTGCCAGCAGCTTTTTACTTTCGGAGGGGGCGAACGGGGAGCTGTTTTTT
V gene: TRBV7-8; D gene: -; J gene: TRBJ1-6; clone size: -; CDR3 protein: CASSLESPVNSPLHF; CDR3 DNA: TGTGCCAGCAGCTTAGAGTCACCAGTTAATTCACCCCTCCACTTT
V gene: TRBV10-1; D gene: TRBD2; J gene: TRBJ2-1; clone size: -; CDR3 protein: CAGTGTSALGSNEQFF; CDR3 DNA: TGCGCCGGCACCGGGACTAGCGCCCTAGGTAGCAATGAGCAGTTCTTC
V gene: TRBV7-9; D gene: -; J gene: TRBJ1-2; clone size: -; CDR3 protein: CASSPRTATYYGYTF; CDR3 DNA: TGTGCCAGCAGCCCCCGGACAGCTACCTACTATGGCTACACCTTC
V gene: TRBV5-1; D gene: TRBD2; J gene: TRBJ2-1; clone size: -; CDR3 protein: CASSLMTSGYNEQFF; CDR3 DNA: TGCGCCAGCAGCCTAATGACTAGCGGCTACAATGAGCAGTTCTTC
V gene: TRBV19; D gene: -; J gene: TRBJ1-2; clone size: -; CDR3 protein: CASSMGPANYGYTF; CDR3 DNA: TGTGCCAGTAGTATGGGGCCAGCTAACTATGGCTACACCTTC
V gene: TRBV27; D gene: -; J gene: TRBJ1-1; clone size: -; CDR3 protein: CASSTTGTTEAFF; CDR3 DNA: TGTGCCAGCAGTACGACAGGAACCACTGAAGCTTTCTTT
V gene: TRBV5-1; D gene: TRBD2; J gene: TRBJ2-1; clone size: -; CDR3 protein: CASSLVLAGENEQFF; CDR3 DNA: TGCGCCAGCAGCTTGGTGCTAGCGGGAGAGAATGAGCAGTTCTTC
V gene: TRBV5-4; D gene: -; J gene: TRBJ1-1; clone size: -; CDR3 protein: CAFGGVLNTEAFF; CDR3 DNA: TGTGCCTTTGGGGGGGTCTTGAACACTGAAGCTTTCTTT
V gene: TRBV5-1; D gene: -; J gene: TRBJ2-7; clone size: -; CDR3 protein: CASSLAPGYEQYF; CDR3 DNA: TGCGCCAGCAGCTTGGCCCCAGGGTACGAGCAGTACTTC
V gene: TRBV29-1; D gene: TRBD2; J gene: TRBJ2-2; clone size: -; CDR3 protein: CSVVGLAGSTGELFF; CDR3 DNA: TGCAGCGTTGTCGGACTAGCGGGAAGCACCGGGGAGCTGTTTTTT
V gene: TRBV6-1; D gene: TRBD1; J gene: TRBJ1-1; clone size: -; CDR3 protein: CASRDRGRRGTEAFF; CDR3 DNA: TGTGCCAGCAGGGACAGGGGGCGAAGGGGGACTGAAGCTTTCTTT
V gene: TRBV19; D gene: TRBD1; J gene: TRBJ1-1; clone size: -; CDR3 protein: CASGQGLGSTEAFF; CDR3 DNA: TGTGCCAGCGGACAGGGACTGGGGAGCACTGAAGCTTTCTTT